This T cell receptor (beta chain) was profiled in a study of human T cells and chemical hapten exposure. Overall study findings and caveats: Unchanged with DPC sensitization were TCRs above 1 in 1000 frequency. Counts of expanded TCRs (at PT1) showed a positive correlation with patch test score.

V lost 0 bases, J lost 5 bases, and 6 bases lay in between. CDR3 length equals 13 residues. Germline assignment: CDR1 LNHNV and CDR2 YYDKDF (reference sequence). The time point was: patch test 3, about 24 weeks after DPC sensitization. Noted treatment: therapeutic diphenylcyclopropenone sensitization with weekly scalp DPC. Unfractionated whole blood was the source from which total RNA was extracted. TCRdb itself ran the RACE reads through MiXCR, one entry per CDR3 protein. The sample shows more than 95,000 distinct CDR3 sequences, 25% to 30% of them seen only once. This clonotype was seen a few times. Its target is not known.

Sequences were derived from whole blood, sampled in connection with sensitization to the hapten diphenylcyclopropenone (DPC). The rearrangement joins TRBV15 to TRBJ2-3; D unclear. This receptor was taken from a man aged 35-49 years with alopecia areata. Some clones in this sample may be carry-over from other donors' samples. CDR3: CATSRDREDTQYF. The CDR3 nucleotides read TGTGCCACCAGCAGAGATCGAGAAGATACGCAGTATTTT. Based on the CDR3 plus reference TRBV15 and TRBJ2-3, the full variable domain is DAMVIQNPRYQVTQFGKPVTLSCSQTLNHNVMYWYQQKSSQAPKLLFHYYDKDFNNEADTPDNFQSRRPNTSFCFLDIRSPGLGDTAMYLCATSRDREDTQYFGPGTRLTVL.